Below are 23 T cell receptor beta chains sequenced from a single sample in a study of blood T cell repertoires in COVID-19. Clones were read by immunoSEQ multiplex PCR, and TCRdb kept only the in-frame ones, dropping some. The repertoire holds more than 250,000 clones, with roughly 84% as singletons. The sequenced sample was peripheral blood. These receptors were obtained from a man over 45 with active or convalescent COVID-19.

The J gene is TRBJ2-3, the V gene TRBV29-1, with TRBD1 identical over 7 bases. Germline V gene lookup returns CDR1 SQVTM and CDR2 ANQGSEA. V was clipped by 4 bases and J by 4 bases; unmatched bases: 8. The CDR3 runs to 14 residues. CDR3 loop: CSVVGDSLPDTQYF. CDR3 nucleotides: TGCAGCGTTGTCGGGGACAGTTTACCAGATACGCAGTATTTT.

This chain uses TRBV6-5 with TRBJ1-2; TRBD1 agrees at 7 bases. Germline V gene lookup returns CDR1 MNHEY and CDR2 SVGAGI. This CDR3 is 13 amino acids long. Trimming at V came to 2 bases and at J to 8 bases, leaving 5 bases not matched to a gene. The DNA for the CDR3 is TGTGCCAGCAGTTACCAGGGGGAGGAGGGCTACACCTTC. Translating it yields CASSYQGEEGYTF.

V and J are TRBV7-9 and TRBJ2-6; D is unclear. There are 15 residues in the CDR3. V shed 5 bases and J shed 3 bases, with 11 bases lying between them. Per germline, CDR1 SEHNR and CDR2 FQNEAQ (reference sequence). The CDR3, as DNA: TGTGCCAGCAGCCAAACCGAACTTGGGGCCAACGTCCTGACTTTC. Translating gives CASSQTELGANVLTF.

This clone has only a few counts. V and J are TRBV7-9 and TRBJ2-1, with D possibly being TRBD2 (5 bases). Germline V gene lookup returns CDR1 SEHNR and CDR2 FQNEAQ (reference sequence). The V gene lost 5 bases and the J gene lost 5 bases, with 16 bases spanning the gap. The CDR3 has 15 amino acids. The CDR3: CASSLPGGGDNEQFF. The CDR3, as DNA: TGTGCCAGCAGCCTGCCCGGCGGAGGAGACAATGAGCAGTTCTTC. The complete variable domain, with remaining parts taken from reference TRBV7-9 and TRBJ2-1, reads DTGVSQNPRHKITKRGQNVTFRCDPISEHNRLYWYRQTLGQGPEFLTYFQNEAQLEKSRLLSDRFSAERPKGSFSTLEIQRTEQGDSAMYLCASSLPGGGDNEQFFGPGTRLTVL.

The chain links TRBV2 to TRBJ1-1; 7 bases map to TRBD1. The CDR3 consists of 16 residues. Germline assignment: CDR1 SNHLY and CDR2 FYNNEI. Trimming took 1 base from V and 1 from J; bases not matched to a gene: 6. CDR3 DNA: TGTGCCAGCAGTGAAGAGGGGGCCGTTCCGAACACTGAAGCTTTCTTT. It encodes CASSEEGAVPNTEAFF.

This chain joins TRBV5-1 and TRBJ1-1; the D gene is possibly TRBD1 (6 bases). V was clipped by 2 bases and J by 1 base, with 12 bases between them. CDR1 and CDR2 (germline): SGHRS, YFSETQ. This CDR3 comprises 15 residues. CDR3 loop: CASSLLGTSNTEAFF. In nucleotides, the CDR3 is TGCGCCAGCAGCTTACTCGGGACATCGAACACTGAAGCTTTCTTT.

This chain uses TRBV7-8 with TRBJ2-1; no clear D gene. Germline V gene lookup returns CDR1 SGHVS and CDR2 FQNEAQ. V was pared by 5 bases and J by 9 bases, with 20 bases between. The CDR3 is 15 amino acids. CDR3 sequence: CASSIGNSPTGEQFF. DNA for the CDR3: TGTGCCAGCAGCATAGGAAACTCTCCCACGGGTGAGCAGTTCTTC.

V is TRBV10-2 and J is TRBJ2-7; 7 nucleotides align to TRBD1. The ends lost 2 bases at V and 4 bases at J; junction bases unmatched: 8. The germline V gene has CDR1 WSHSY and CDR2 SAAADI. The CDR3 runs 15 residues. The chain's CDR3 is CASSEGDRNLYEQYF. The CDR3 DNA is TGCGCCAGCAGTGAGGGGGACAGAAACCTTTACGAGCAGTACTTC.

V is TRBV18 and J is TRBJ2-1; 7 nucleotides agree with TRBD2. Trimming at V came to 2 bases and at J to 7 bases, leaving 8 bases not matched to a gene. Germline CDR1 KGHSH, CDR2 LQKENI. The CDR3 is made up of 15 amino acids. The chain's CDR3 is CASSPTSALGNEQFF. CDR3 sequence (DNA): TGTGCCAGCTCACCAACTAGCGCCCTAGGGAATGAGCAGTTCTTC. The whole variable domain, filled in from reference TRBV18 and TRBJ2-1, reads NAGVMQNPRHLVRRRGQEARLRCSPMKGHSHVYWYRQLPEEGLKFMVYLQKENIIDESGMPKERFSAEFPKEGPSILRIQQVVRGDSAAYFCASSPTSALGNEQFFGPGTRLTVL.

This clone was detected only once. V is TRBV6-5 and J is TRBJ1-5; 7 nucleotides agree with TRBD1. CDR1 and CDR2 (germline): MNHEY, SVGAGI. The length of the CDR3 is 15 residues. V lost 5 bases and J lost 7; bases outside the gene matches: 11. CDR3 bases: TGTGCCAGCAGTCAGCGACAGGGTAGGAGGCAGCCCCAGCATTTT. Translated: CASSQRQGRRQPQHF.

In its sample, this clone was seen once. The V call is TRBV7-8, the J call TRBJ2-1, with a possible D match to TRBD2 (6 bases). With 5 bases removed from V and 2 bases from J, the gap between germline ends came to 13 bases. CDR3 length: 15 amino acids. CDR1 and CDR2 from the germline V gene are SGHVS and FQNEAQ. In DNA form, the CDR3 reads TGTGCCAGCAGCCCCACCCGCGGGACCTACAATGAGCAGTTCTTC. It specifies CASSPTRGTYNEQFF. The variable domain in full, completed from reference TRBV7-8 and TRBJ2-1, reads GAGVSQSPRYKVAKRGQDVALRCDPISGHVSLFWYQQALGQGPEFLTYFQNEAQLDKSGLPSDRFFAERPEGSVSTLKIQRTQQEDSAVYLCASSPTRGTYNEQFFGPGTRLTVL.

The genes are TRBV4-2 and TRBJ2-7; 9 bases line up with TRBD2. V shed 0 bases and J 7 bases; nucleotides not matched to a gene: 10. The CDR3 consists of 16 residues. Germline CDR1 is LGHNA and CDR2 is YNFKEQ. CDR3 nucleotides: TGTGCCAGCAGCCAAGAGGTATTAGCGGGGGCACGGGAGCAGTACTTC. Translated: CASSQEVLAGAREQYF.

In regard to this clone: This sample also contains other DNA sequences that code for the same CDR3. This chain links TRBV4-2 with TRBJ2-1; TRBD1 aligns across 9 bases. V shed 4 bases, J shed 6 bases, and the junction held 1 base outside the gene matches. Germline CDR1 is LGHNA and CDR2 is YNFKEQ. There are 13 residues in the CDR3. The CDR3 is CASSLDRGNEQFF. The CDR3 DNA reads TGTGCCAGCAGCCTGGACAGGGGCAATGAGCAGTTCTTC.

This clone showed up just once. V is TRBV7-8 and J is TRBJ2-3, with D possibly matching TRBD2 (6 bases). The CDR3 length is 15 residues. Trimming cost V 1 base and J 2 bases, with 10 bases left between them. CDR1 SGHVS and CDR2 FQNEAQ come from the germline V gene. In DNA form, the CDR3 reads TGTGCCAGCAGCTTAGTTGGCGGGGTCACAGATACGCAGTATTTT. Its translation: CASSLVGGVTDTQYF. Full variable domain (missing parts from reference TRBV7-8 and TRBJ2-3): GAGVSQSPRYKVAKRGQDVALRCDPISGHVSLFWYQQALGQGPEFLTYFQNEAQLDKSGLPSDRFFAERPEGSVSTLKIQRTQQEDSAVYLCASSLVGGVTDTQYFGPGTRLTVL.

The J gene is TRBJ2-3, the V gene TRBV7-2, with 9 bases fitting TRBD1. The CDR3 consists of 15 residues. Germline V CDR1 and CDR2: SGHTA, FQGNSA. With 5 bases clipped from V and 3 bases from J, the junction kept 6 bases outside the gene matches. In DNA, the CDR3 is TGTGCCAGCAGCCCGACAGGGGGTGGTACAGATACGCAGTATTTT. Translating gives CASSPTGGGTDTQYF.

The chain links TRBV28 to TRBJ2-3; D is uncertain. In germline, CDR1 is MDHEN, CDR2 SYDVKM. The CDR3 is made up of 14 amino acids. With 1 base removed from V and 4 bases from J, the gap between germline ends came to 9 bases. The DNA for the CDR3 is TGTGCCAGCAGTTTATCGGCAGGCGCAGATACGCAGTATTTT. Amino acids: CASSLSAGADTQYF.

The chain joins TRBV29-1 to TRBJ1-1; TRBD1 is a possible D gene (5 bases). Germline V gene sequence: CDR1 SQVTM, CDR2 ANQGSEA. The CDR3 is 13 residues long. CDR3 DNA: TGCAGTGTTCGGATCCAGGGCGTTTTAGAAGCTTTCTTT. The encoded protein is CSVRIQGVLEAFF.

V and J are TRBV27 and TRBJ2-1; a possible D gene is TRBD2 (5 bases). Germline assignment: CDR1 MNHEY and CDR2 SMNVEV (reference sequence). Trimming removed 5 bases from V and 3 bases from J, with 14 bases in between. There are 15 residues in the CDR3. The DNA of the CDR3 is TGTGCCAGCAGTCCTGCCGCACGGGGCTACAATGAGCAGTTCTTC. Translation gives CASSPAARGYNEQFF.

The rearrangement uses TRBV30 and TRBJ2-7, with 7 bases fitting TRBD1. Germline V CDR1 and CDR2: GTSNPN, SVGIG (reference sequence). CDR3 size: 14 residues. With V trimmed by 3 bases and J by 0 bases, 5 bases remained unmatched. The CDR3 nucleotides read TGTGCCTGGAGCCCTGGGACAGTCTCCTACGAGCAGTACTTC. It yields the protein CAWSPGTVSYEQYF.

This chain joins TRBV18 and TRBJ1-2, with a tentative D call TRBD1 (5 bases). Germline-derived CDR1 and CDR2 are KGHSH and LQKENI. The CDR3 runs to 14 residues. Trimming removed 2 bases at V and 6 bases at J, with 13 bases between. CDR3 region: CASSPTAGQDGYTF. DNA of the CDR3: TGTGCCAGCTCACCAACAGCAGGGCAGGATGGCTACACCTTC. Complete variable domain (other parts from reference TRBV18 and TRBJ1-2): NAGVMQNPRHLVRRRGQEARLRCSPMKGHSHVYWYRQLPEEGLKFMVYLQKENIIDESGMPKERFSAEFPKEGPSILRIQQVVRGDSAAYFCASSPTAGQDGYTFGSGTRLTVV.

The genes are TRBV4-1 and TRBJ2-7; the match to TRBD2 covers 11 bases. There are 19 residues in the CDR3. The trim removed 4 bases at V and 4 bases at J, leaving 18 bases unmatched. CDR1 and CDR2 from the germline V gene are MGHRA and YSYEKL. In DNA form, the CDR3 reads TGCGCCAGCAGCCTTCTCCTTTCCGGGACTAGCGGAACTCGATACGAGCAGTACTTC. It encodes CASSLLLSGTSGTRYEQYF.

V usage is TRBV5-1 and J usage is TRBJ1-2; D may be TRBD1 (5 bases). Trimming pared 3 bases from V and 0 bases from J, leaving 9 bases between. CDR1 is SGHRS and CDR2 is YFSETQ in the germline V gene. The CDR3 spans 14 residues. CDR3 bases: TGCGCCAGCAGCTCCGGGGGAGCTAACTATGGCTACACCTTC. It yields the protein CASSSGGANYGYTF.

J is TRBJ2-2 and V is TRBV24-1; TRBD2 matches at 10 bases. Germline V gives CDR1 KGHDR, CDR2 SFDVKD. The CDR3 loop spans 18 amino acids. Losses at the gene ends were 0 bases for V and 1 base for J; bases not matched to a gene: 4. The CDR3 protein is CATSDLVASGGNTGELFF. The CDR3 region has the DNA TGTGCCACCAGTGATTTGGTGGCTAGCGGGGGGAACACCGGGGAGCTGTTTTTT.